Listed here are 32 T cell receptor beta chains from one sample, sequenced in a study of blood T cell repertoires in COVID-19. Produced via immunoSEQ multiplex PCR; TCRdb's table is partial and in-frame only. Among about 180,000 clones listed, approximately 85% were seen once. Input material: PBMCs or T cells enriched from blood (not recorded which). Receptors were obtained from a woman under 30 who had recovered from COVID-19.

The chain carries TRBV5-1 and TRBJ2-1, with D tentatively TRBD1 (6 bases). CDR3 length: 18 residues. V was shortened by 4 bases and J by 0 bases, with 20 bases between the two germline ends. Germline V CDR1 and CDR2: SGHRS, YFSETQ. For the CDR3, the DNA is TGCGCCAGCAGCGCACCGGGGACACTACTTTACTCCTACAATGAGCAGTTCTTC. It specifies CASSAPGTLLYSYNEQFF.

This clone was picked up a small number of times. The chain couples TRBV3-1 (or the pseudogene TRBV3-2) to TRBJ1-5, with D unclear. Germline V gene data show CDR1 as LGHDT and CDR2 as YNNKEL (reference sequence). The CDR3 extends over 15 amino acids. V lost 1 base to trimming and J lost 3 bases, with 10 bases between them. The CDR3 protein is CASSQGQLINQPQHF. The CDR3 bases are TGTGCCAGCAGCCAAGGGCAGTTGATCAATCAGCCCCAGCATTTT.

V usage is TRBV10-3 and J usage is TRBJ2-5, with D hard to call. Trimming left V 4 bases short and J 1 base short, with 16 bases between. The CDR3 covers 16 residues. The germline CDR1 and CDR2 sequences are ENHRY and SYGVKD. The CDR3 spells CAISVGLGPSQETQYF. Written as DNA, the CDR3 is TGTGCCATCAGTGTCGGTCTAGGCCCATCCCAAGAGACCCAGTACTTC.

The chain uses TRBV5-6 and TRBJ1-6, with unresolved D. The CDR3 runs 12 residues. Germline values: CDR1 SGHDT, CDR2 YYEEEE. Trimming shortened V by 0 bases and J by 8 bases, and 3 bases separated the two germline ends. The CDR3 nucleotides are TGTGCCAGCAGCTTGGGGCATTCACCCCTCCACTTT. Its protein product is CASSLGHSPLHF.

Details on this clone: Given a much more abundant clone one base away, this may be a read error. J is TRBJ2-7 and V is TRBV27; D is ambiguous. The CDR3 is made up of 13 amino acids. Trimming left V 4 bases short and J 0 bases short, with 7 bases between. Germline loops: CDR1 MNHEY, CDR2 SMNVEV (reference sequence). The CDR3 region has the DNA TGTGCCAGCAGTTCCACGAGCTCCTACGAGCAGTACTTC. It is translated as CASSSTSSYEQYF.

The J gene is TRBJ1-2, the V gene TRBV5-8; no clear D. Trimming removed 2 bases at V and 6 bases at J, with 17 bases between. This CDR3 has 15 amino acids. Germline V lookup: CDR1 SGHTS, CDR2 YDEGEE. CDR3 nucleotides: TGTGCCAGCAGCTTTTTTCCCAAAACAGTCCATGGCTACACCTTC. Residues: CASSFFPKTVHGYTF.

This clone was counted once. J is TRBJ1-1 and V is TRBV7-2; a possible D gene is TRBD1 (5 bases). V was cut by 3 bases and J by 2 bases, with 10 bases left in between. The CDR3 is 14 residues long. CDR1 is SGHTA, CDR2 FQGNSA, per germline. The CDR3 nucleotides read TGTGCCAGCAGCTTTAGCCAGGGAAACACTGAAGCTTTCTTT. Translated, it gives CASSFSQGNTEAFF.

This clone appeared once. The rearrangement links TRBV2 to TRBJ1-2, with D possibly being TRBD1 (5 bases). V lost 3 bases, J lost 4 bases, and 12 bases lay in between. The CDR3 spans 14 residues. Germline V gene sequence: CDR1 SNHLY, CDR2 FYNNEI. In DNA form, the CDR3 reads TGTGCCAGCAGTGACTCCCGGGGGGGCTATGGCTACACCTTC. Residues: CASSDSRGGYGYTF.

The V call is TRBV18, the J call TRBJ2-3; TRBD2 aligns across 8 bases. Trimming cost V 2 bases and J 2 bases; bases outside gene matches: 9. Germline V gives CDR1 KGHSH, CDR2 LQKENI. This CDR3 comprises 17 residues. CDR3 nucleotides: TGTGCCAGCTCACCATCGGGAACTAGCGGCCCCACAGATACGCAGTATTTT. This translates into CASSPSGTSGPTDTQYF.

The V and J genes are TRBV19 and TRBJ2-5; 9 bases are a match to TRBD1. CDR3 length: 14 residues. The germline V gene encodes CDR1 LNHDA and CDR2 SQIVND (reference sequence). The V and J ends lost 6 bases and 4 bases, in that order; junction bases with no gene match: 6. The CDR3 loop is CASRPTGGGETQYF. DNA of the CDR3: TGTGCCAGTAGGCCGACAGGGGGGGGAGAGACCCAGTACTTC.

The chain recombines TRBV25-1 with TRBJ2-7, with D possibly being TRBD2 (5 bases). Germline-derived CDR1 and CDR2 are MGHDK and SYGVNS. The CDR3 is 12 amino acids. Trimming stripped 8 bases from V and 6 bases from J, with 14 bases between. The DNA for the CDR3 is TGTGCCAGCTCCGGGAATGTGGGCGAGCAGTACTTC. Translation gives CASSGNVGEQYF.

The rearrangement joins TRBV7-9 to TRBJ2-7; no clear D. Trimming took off 0 bases at V and 3 bases at J, with 18 bases between the two ends. CDR3 size: 17 residues. Germline V gene sequence: CDR1 SEHNR, CDR2 FQNEAQ (reference sequence). CDR3 DNA sequence: TGTGCCAGCAGCTTAGCGGGCAGTAATCCCCGCATCTACGAGCAGTACTTC. Amino acid sequence: CASSLAGSNPRIYEQYF.

The table lists this clone with many counts. The chain recombines TRBV7-9 with TRBJ2-7; D gene unclear. The CDR3 covers 14 residues. Germline lookup yields CDR1 SEHNR and CDR2 FQNEAQ (reference sequence). The V gene lost 1 base and the J gene lost 6 bases, with 13 bases spanning the gap. The DNA of the CDR3 is TGTGCCAGCAGCTTAGGCGGCCTCCCTGGCGAGCAGTACTTC. Translated, it gives CASSLGGLPGEQYF.

This chain joins TRBV6-5 and TRBJ1-3, with D maybe TRBD1 (5 bases). Germline values: CDR1 MNHEY, CDR2 SVGAGI. The CDR3 is made up of 14 amino acids. V lost 7 bases and J lost 3, with 13 bases in between. CDR3 sequence: CASIRQRSGNTIYF. CDR3 sequence (DNA): TGTGCCAGCATCCGACAGAGGAGTGGAAACACCATATATTTT.

As for this clone: The junction departs from the called germline gene at one end, perhaps through a read error. The chain employs TRBV19 and TRBJ2-1; 12 bases map to TRBD2. CDR1 and CDR2 from the germline V gene are LNHDA and SQIVND (reference sequence). The CDR3 has 15 amino acids. In nucleotides, the CDR3 is TGTGCCAGTAGTATAGAACCCCGGACTAGCGGGGTTCTGGTCTTC. As protein: CASSIEPRTSGVLVF.

The chain links TRBV19 to TRBJ2-1, with 9 bases identical to TRBD2. Per germline, CDR1 LNHDA and CDR2 SQIVND (reference sequence). V was pared by 3 bases and J by 5 bases, with 5 bases of the junction left unmatched. This CDR3 region has 15 residues. The CDR3 is CASSIIAGENNEQFF. CDR3 sequence (DNA): TGTGCCAGTAGTATCATAGCGGGGGAGAACAATGAGCAGTTCTTC.

The chain uses TRBV6-5 and TRBJ1-6, with 7 positions matching TRBD1. The germline V gene has CDR1 MNHEY and CDR2 SVGAGI. Unmatched junction bases numbered 2, after V lost 5 bases and J lost 10 bases. The CDR3 loop spans 12 amino acids. The CDR3, as DNA: TGTGCCAGCAGTACAGGGGTCTCACCCCTCCACTTT. This sequence encodes CASSTGVSPLHF.

This clone was observed a handful of times. The J gene is TRBJ2-3, the V gene TRBV19, with D perhaps matching TRBD2 (6 bases). Trimming left V 3 bases short and J 5 bases short, with 18 bases between. Germline CDR1 is LNHDA and CDR2 is SQIVND (reference sequence). The CDR3 contains 16 residues. The CDR3 region has the DNA TGTGCCAGTAGTATGGAGGAGGGCGGGTTGGAAGATACGCAGTATTTT. Its protein is CASSMEEGGLEDTQYF.

The chain couples TRBV4-3 to TRBJ2-1; D might be TRBD1 (6 bases). The CDR3 runs to 16 residues. Per the germline V gene, CDR1 is LGHNA and CDR2 is YSLEER. Deletions cut 0 bases from V and 2 bases from J, with 11 bases between. The CDR3 reads CASSQDQRGTYNEQFF. For the CDR3, the DNA is TGCGCCAGCAGCCAAGATCAAAGGGGGACCTACAATGAGCAGTTCTTC.

The rearrangement links TRBV27 to TRBJ2-1, with D hard to call. V dropped 5 bases and J dropped 4 bases, with 6 bases sitting between them. The CDR3 has 12 amino acids. Per germline, CDR1 MNHEY and CDR2 SMNVEV (reference sequence). CDR3 DNA sequence: TGTGCCAGCAGTCCCCAATACAATGAGCAGTTCTTC. Its protein is CASSPQYNEQFF.

This CDR3 is CASSSQGKYTDTQYF. DNA of the CDR3: TGTGCCAGCAGTTCACAGGGGAAATACACAGATACGCAGTATTTT. The chain joins TRBV11-1 to TRBJ2-3, with TRBD1 identical over 7 bases. Per the germline V gene, CDR1 is SGHAT and CDR2 is FQDESV (reference sequence). This CDR3 contains 15 residues. The junction had 8 bases not matched to a gene; V was cut back by 6 bases and J by 2 bases.

The chain couples TRBV14 to TRBJ1-4, with D possibly TRBD1 on 5 matching bases. This CDR3 is built from 16 residues. V was shortened by 0 bases and J by 8 bases, with 16 bases between the two germline ends. Germline V gene lookup returns CDR1 SGHDN and CDR2 FVKESK. The DNA of the CDR3 is TGTGCCAGCAGCCAAGATTTGCCGCAGGGTGGCGAAAAACTGTTTTTT. Its translation is CASSQDLPQGGEKLFF. Supplemented by reference TRBV14 and TRBJ1-4, the full variable domain reads EAGVTQFPSHSVIEKGQTVTLRCDPISGHDNLYWYRRVMGKEIKFLLHFVKESKQDESGMPNNRFLAERTGGTYSTLKVQPAELEDSGVYFCASSQDLPQGGEKLFFGSGTQLSVL.

V and J are TRBV6-2 or TRBV6-3 and TRBJ2-5; D unresolved. This CDR3 has 14 amino acids. Germline CDR1 is MNHEY and CDR2 is SVGEGT. Trimming shortened V by 2 bases and J by 7 bases, and 14 bases separated the two germline ends. CDR3 region: CASSYAYLGATQYF. The CDR3, as DNA: TGTGCCAGCAGTTACGCCTATCTTGGTGCGACCCAGTACTTC.

V is TRBV19 and J is TRBJ2-7; TRBD1 matches 7 bases. J gave up 0 bases and V 5 bases, and 4 bases lay outside the gene matches. Germline values: CDR1 LNHDA, CDR2 SQIVND (reference sequence). The CDR3 runs to 14 residues. CDR3 sequence reads: CASSGQESSYEQYF. CDR3 coding DNA: TGTGCCAGTAGTGGACAGGAGAGCTCCTACGAGCAGTACTTC. The full variable domain, rest sourced from reference TRBV19 and TRBJ2-7, is DGGITQSPKYLFRKEGQNVTLSCEQNLNHDAMYWYRQDPGQGLRLIYYSQIVNDFQKGDIAEGYSVSREKKESFPLTVTSAQKNPTAFYLCASSGQESSYEQYFGPGTRLTVT.

The sample holds one count of this clone. V is TRBV19 and J is TRBJ1-1; no clear D gene. From germline, CDR1 is LNHDA and CDR2 SQIVND (reference sequence). The CDR3 runs 16 residues. The ends were cut back, 10 bases at V and 6 bases at J, with 27 bases in the middle. The CDR3 sequence is CATLPDSGYHTSEAFF. The CDR3 DNA reads TGTGCCACACTTCCCGATTCCGGGTATCACACGTCTGAAGCTTTCTTT. Supplemented by reference TRBV19 and TRBJ1-1, the full variable domain reads DGGITQSPKYLFRKEGQNVTLSCEQNLNHDAMYWYRQDPGQGLRLIYYSQIVNDFQKGDIAEGYSVSREKKESFPLTVTSAQKNPTAFYLCATLPDSGYHTSEAFFGQGTRLTVV.

The chain employs TRBV6-4 and TRBJ1-5; possible D gene TRBD1, 5 bases. This CDR3 has 14 amino acids. V was trimmed by 3 bases and J by 6 bases, leaving 12 bases between them. Germline CDR1 and CDR2: MRHNA and SNTAGT. As DNA, the CDR3 is TGTGCCAGCAGTGATGTCAGGGAGGGTCAGCCCCAGCATTTT. It translates to CASSDVREGQPQHF.

The rearrangement uses TRBV27 and TRBJ1-1, with D possibly being TRBD1 (6 bases). The germline gives CDR1 MNHEY, CDR2 SMNVEV (reference sequence). V gave up 5 bases and J gave up 6 bases, with 22 bases separating them. CDR3 length equals 16 residues. In DNA, the CDR3 is TGTGCCAGCAGTCAACAGGGAGGGCAAGGGTCGGCTGAAGCTTTCTTT. This sequence encodes CASSQQGGQGSAEAFF.

This sequence joins TRBV28 and TRBJ2-1; a possible D gene is TRBD2 (5 bases). The CDR3 runs to 17 residues. Germline CDR1 reads MDHEN; CDR2 reads SYDVKM. Trimming pared 2 bases from V and 4 bases from J, leaving 18 bases between. CDR3 residues: CASSLRLDLTKYNEQFF. CDR3 sequence (DNA): TGTGCCAGCAGTTTAAGGTTGGACCTGACTAAATACAATGAGCAGTTCTTC.

This sequence joins TRBV7-8 and TRBJ2-1; TRBD1 aligns across 9 bases. The J segment lost 7 bases and the V segment lost 4 bases, leaving 5 bases of the junction unmatched. Germline assignment: CDR1 SGHVS and CDR2 FQNEAQ. The CDR3 runs 14 residues. The CDR3 sequence: CASSYGTGKNEQFF. In DNA, the CDR3 is TGTGCCAGCAGCTACGGGACAGGGAAGAATGAGCAGTTCTTC.

The chain links TRBV2 to TRBJ2-3; no clear D gene. Germline V gene data show CDR1 as SNHLY and CDR2 as FYNNEI. CDR3 size: 15 residues. Trimming took 1 base from V and 2 from J, leaving 10 bases between them. CDR3 region: CASSEDGGHTDTQYF. The CDR3 DNA reads TGTGCCAGCAGTGAAGACGGCGGCCACACAGATACGCAGTATTTT.

This clone was detected once. The V gene is TRBV2, the J gene TRBJ2-5, with D unclear. The germline V gene has CDR1 SNHLY and CDR2 FYNNEI. The V gene lost 7 bases and the J gene lost 5 bases, with 17 bases spanning the gap. This CDR3 contains 14 residues. In nucleotides, the CDR3 is TGTGCCAGCACCAACGAGTGGATGGAGGAGACCCAGTACTTC. As protein: CASTNEWMEETQYF.

CDR3 nucleotide sequence: TGTGCCAGCAGTGAACGAGGGACCGGGGAGCTGTTTTTT. This sequence encodes CASSERGTGELFF. V is TRBV2 and J is TRBJ2-2; TRBD2 is a possible D gene (5 bases). Trimming shortened V by 2 bases and J by 5 bases, and 6 bases separated the two germline ends. The CDR3 totals 13 residues. Germline loops: CDR1 SNHLY, CDR2 FYNNEI.